Included here is one T cell receptor beta chain sequence, with context. The data stem from a study of cytomegalovirus exposure and HLA in healthy donors. With V trimmed by 4 bases and J by 5 bases, 10 bases remained unmatched. This CDR3 spans 16 amino acids. The V gene's germline CDR1 is MNHEY and CDR2 SMNVEV (reference sequence). The PCR made use of 60 Vbeta and 13 Jbeta primers. Using immunoSEQ multiplex PCR, the repertoire was profiled, and TCRdb retains in-frame clones only, with some absent. The sample holds around 55,000 clones. The J gene is TRBJ2-1, the V gene TRBV27; 8 bases align to TRBD2. This sequence originates from a man aged 50-59 years in good health and CMV-seropositive. What was sequenced was PBMCs. CDR3 coding DNA: TGTGCCAGCAGTTCACCCAGCGGGAGAATCGACAATGAGCAGTTCTTC. Translating gives CASSSPSGRIDNEQFF.